This TCR beta chain was found in a study of CDR3 diversity in severe acne (dated by TCRdb to the late 2010s). The library came from PCR. The run used an Illumina HiSeq 2000. TCRdb reanalyzed the raw reads on its own, using fastp at Q25 for trimming and MiXCR for clone calling, and kept in-frame beta chains. Each entry merges the rows of one CDR3 protein and shows their most common DNA and genes. Counted in this sample were approximately 84,000 distinct CDR3 sequences; over 40% of them appeared once. Of the sample, approximately 14% falls within the top ten clones. There are a few counts of this clonotype. Its antigen specificity is not known. No per-base quality is available; no much larger clone lies one base away. The TCR originated in a male donor in good health, without acne. Sequenced: blood.

The nucleotides read TGCAGTGCACCGCCCCGAGGGGCCAACGTCCTGACTTTC. This gives the protein CSAPPRGANVLTF. Recombination linked TRBV20-1 to TRBJ2-6, with no reliable assignment of the D segment. The V and J ends are trimmed by 6 bases and 4 bases, leaving 10 bases between them. From cysteine to phenylalanine, the CDR3 is 13 amino acids long. The CDR3 DNA has 39 bases and is translated from base 1. CDR1 and CDR2 are drawn from the germline V gene (reference sequence): DFQATT, SNEGSKA.